What follows are 3 T cell receptor beta chains derived from one specimen sequenced in a study of blood T cell repertoires in COVID-19. TCRdb keeps only in-frame clones here, not all; method: immunoSEQ multiplex PCR. The sample has approximately 300,000 clones, around 90% seen once; the top ten hold about 7%. The specimen was peripheral blood. These receptor sequences come from a woman aged 25 to 39 with COVID-19, enrolled during active disease.

This chain links TRBV28 with TRBJ1-5; tentative D call: TRBD1 (6 bases). Between the trimmed V and J ends, which lost 2 bases and 6 bases, there was a span of 11 bases. The CDR3 has 14 residues. Germline-derived CDR1 and CDR2 are MDHEN and SYDVKM. The CDR3, as DNA: TGTGCCAGCAGTTTAACAGGGATGGGTCAGCCCCAGCATTTT. It codes for CASSLTGMGQPQHF.

The rearrangement joins TRBV28 to TRBJ1-4; D gene ambiguous. Per the germline V gene, CDR1 is MDHEN and CDR2 is SYDVKM. The CDR3 sequence is 13 residues long. V gave up 5 bases and J gave up 8 bases, with 12 bases separating them. The DNA for the CDR3 is TGTGCCAGCAGTCCCCCTGACATAGAAAAACTGTTTTTT. Its protein product is CASSPPDIEKLFF.

The rearrangement links TRBV28 to TRBJ2-4; TRBD1 matches at 11 bases. J lost 5 bases, V lost 6 bases, and 0 bases had no gene match. The CDR3 runs to 13 residues. Germline V gene sequence: CDR1 MDHEN, CDR2 SYDVKM. In nucleotides, the CDR3 is TGTGCCAGCAGGGGACAGGGGGAAAACATTCAGTACTTC. Encoded protein: CASRGQGENIQYF.